This TCR beta chain was recovered during a study of blood T cell repertoires in COVID-19. The CDR3 has 10 amino acids. Trimming shortened V by 3 bases and J by 7 bases, and 7 bases separated the two germline ends. The germline V gene encodes CDR1 GTSNPN and CDR2 SVGIG (reference sequence). Assay: immunoSEQ multiplex PCR; the TCRdb copy retains only in-frame clones and omits some. The table shows a few hundred thousand clones, with 87% occurring only once. This clone is a singleton in its sample. Across about two dozen US areas, participants ranged in age from about 18 to 89 years. Cohort placement rested on clinical history that participants reported themselves.

This sequence was found in a woman aged 40 to 50 who had recovered from COVID-19. Material for sequencing was PBMCs or T cells enriched from blood (not recorded which). The chain recombines TRBV30 with TRBJ2-7, with TRBD1 as a possible D gene (5 bases). CDR3 residues: CAWSGHEQYF. The CDR3 DNA reads TGTGCCTGGAGCGGACATGAGCAGTACTTC.